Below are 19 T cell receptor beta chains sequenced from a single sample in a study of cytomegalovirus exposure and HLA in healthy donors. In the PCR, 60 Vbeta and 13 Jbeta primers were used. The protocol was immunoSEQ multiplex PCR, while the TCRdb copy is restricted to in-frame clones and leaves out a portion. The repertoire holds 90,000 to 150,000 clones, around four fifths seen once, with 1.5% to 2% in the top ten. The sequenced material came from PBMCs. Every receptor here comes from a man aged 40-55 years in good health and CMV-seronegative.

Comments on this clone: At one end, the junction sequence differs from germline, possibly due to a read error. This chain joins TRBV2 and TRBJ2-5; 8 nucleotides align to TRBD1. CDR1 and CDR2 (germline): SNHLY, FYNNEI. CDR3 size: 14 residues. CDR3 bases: TGTGCCAGCAGGGAAGGACAGGGAGGAGAGACCCAGTACTTC. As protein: CASREGQGGETQYF.

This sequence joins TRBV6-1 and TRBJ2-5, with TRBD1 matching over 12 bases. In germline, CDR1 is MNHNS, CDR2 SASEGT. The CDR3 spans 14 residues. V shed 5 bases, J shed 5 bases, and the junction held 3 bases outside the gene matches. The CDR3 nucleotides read TGTGCCAGCAGTAGGGACAGGGGGCAGGAGACCCAGTACTTC. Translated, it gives CASSRDRGQETQYF.

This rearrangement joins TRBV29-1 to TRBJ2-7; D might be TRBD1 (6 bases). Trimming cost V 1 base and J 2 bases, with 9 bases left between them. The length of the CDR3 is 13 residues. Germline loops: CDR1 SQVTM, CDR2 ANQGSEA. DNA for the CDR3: TGCAGCGTTGAAGGGACAGAAGCCTACGAGCAGTACTTC. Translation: CSVEGTEAYEQYF.

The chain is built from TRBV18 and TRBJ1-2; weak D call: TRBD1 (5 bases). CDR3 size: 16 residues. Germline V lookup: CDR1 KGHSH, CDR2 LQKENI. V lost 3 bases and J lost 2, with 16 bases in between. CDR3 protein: CASSPPPGLRNYGYTF. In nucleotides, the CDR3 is TGTGCCAGCTCACCCCCGCCGGGACTCCGCAACTATGGCTACACCTTC.

This CDR3 reads CASRFSAGDTYEQYF. CDR3 DNA: TGCGCCAGCAGATTTTCGGCAGGGGACACCTACGAGCAGTACTTC. This chain joins TRBV5-1 and TRBJ2-5, with D perhaps matching TRBD1 (6 bases). TRBJ2-7 matches the DNA end more closely, so the J call is doubtful. Germline lookup yields CDR1 SGHRS and CDR2 YFSETQ. The CDR3 covers 15 residues.

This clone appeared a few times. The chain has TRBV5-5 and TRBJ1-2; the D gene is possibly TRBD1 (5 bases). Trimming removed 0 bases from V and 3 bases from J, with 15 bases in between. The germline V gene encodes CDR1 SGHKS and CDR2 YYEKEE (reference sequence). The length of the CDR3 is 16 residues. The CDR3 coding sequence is TGTGCCAGCAGCTTGGTAAACAGGATTACCTACTATGGCTACACCTTC. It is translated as CASSLVNRITYYGYTF.

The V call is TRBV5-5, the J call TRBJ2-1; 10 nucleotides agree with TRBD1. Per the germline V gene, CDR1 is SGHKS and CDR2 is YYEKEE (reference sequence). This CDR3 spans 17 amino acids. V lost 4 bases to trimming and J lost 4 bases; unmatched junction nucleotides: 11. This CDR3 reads CASSPPPGQGPYNEQFF. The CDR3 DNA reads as TGTGCCAGCAGCCCGCCCCCGGGACAGGGGCCATACAATGAGCAGTTCTTC.

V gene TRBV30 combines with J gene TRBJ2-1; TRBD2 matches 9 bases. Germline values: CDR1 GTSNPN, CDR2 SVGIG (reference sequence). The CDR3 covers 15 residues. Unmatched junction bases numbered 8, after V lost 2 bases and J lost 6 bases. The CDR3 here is CAWSTGTSTGNEQFF. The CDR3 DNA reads TGTGCCTGGAGTACCGGGACTAGCACCGGCAATGAGCAGTTCTTC.

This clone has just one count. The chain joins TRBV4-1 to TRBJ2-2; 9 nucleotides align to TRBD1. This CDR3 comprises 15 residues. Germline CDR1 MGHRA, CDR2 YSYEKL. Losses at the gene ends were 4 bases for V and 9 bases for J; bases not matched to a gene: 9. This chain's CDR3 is CASSRGTGNVRELFF. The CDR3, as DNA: TGCGCCAGCAGCCGCGGGACAGGGAACGTAAGGGAGCTGTTTTTT.

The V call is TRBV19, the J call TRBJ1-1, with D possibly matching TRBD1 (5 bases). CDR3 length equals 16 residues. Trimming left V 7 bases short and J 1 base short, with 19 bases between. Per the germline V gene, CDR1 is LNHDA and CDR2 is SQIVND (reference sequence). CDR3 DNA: TGTGCCAGTAAGGCTGGGGCGGAGTGGGGGAACACTGAAGCTTTCTTT. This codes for CASKAGAEWGNTEAFF.

CDR3 residues: CASTGTGLSGANVLTF. The CDR3 bases are TGTGCCAGTACCGGGACAGGTCTCTCTGGGGCCAACGTCCTGACTTTC. The chain links TRBV19 to TRBJ2-6, with 8 bases matching TRBD1. V shed 7 bases and J 0 bases; nucleotides not matched to a gene: 5. Germline assignment: CDR1 LNHDA and CDR2 SQIVND (reference sequence). CDR3 size: 16 residues.

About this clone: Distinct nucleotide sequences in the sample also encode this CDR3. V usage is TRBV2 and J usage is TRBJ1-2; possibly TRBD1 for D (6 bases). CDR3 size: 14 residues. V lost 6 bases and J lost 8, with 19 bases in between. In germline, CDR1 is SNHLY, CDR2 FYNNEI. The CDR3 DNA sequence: TGTGCCAGCAGCTCAAACCCGGACAGCGACGGCTACACCTTC. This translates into CASSSNPDSDGYTF.

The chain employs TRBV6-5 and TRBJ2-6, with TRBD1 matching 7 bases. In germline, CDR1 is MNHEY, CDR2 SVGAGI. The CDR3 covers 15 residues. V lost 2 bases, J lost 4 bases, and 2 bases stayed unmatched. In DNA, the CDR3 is TGTGCCAGCAGTTACACAGGGGCCGGGGCCAACGTCCTGACTTTC. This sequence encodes CASSYTGAGANVLTF.

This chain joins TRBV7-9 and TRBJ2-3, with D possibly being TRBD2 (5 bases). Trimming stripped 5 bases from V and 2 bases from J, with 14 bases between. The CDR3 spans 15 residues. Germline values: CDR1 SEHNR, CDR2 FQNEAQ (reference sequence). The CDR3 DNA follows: TGTGCCAGCAGCCGCCTTAGCGACCCCACAGATACGCAGTATTTT. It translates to CASSRLSDPTDTQYF. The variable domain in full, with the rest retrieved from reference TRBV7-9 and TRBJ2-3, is DTGVSQNPRHKITKRGQNVTFRCDPISEHNRLYWYRQTLGQGPEFLTYFQNEAQLEKSRLLSDRFSAERPKGSFSTLEIQRTEQGDSAMYLCASSRLSDPTDTQYFGPGTRLTVL.

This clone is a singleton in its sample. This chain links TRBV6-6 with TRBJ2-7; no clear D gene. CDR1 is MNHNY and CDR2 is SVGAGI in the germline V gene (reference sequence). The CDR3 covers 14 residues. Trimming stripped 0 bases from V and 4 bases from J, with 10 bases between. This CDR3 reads CASSYSIGPYEQYF. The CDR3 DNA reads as TGTGCCAGCAGTTACTCGATCGGTCCATACGAGCAGTACTTC.

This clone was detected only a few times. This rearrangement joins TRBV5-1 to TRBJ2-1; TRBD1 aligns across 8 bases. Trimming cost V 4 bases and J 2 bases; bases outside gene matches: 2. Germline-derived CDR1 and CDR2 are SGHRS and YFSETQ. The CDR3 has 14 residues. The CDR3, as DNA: TGCGCCAGCAGCCTGGACAGGGCCTACAATGAGCAGTTCTTC. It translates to CASSLDRAYNEQFF.

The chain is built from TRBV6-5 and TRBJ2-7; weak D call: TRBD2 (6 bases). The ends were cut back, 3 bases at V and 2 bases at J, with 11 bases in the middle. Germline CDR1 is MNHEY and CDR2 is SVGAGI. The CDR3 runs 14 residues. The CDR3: CASSYGGTAYEQYF. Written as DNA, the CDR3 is TGTGCCAGCAGTTATGGGGGGACGGCCTACGAGCAGTACTTC.

The CDR3: CASSQGRVQETQYF. The CDR3 DNA reads as TGCGCCAGCAGCCAAGGGAGGGTCCAAGAGACCCAGTACTTC. The rearrangement joins TRBV4-1 to TRBJ2-5; D is perhaps TRBD2 (6 bases). CDR3 length equals 14 residues. Germline values: CDR1 MGHRA, CDR2 YSYEKL. V lost 1 base and J 1 base, leaving 7 bases between the germline ends.

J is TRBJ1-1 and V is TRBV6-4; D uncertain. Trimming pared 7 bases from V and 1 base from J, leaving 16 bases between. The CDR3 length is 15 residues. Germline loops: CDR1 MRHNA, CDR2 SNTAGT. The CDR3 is CASNVPVDKNTEAFF. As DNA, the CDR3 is TGTGCCAGCAACGTCCCGGTAGATAAGAACACTGAAGCTTTCTTT.